This TCR beta chain was documented in a study of T cell changes during pregnancy in multiple sclerosis. This CDR3 has 17 residues. Germline V gives CDR1 MDHEN, CDR2 SYDVKM. Trimming took 3 bases from V and 5 from J; bases not matched to a gene: 10. Measured with immunoSEQ multiplex PCR; TCRdb has only the in-frame clones, and not every one. The sample comprises 27,000 or so clones, 88% of which are singletons, and roughly 8.3% rests with the top ten. This clonotype was sampled from a female donor with multiple sclerosis, enrolled in a pregnancy study. The chain has TRBV28 and TRBJ2-7; 13 bases fit TRBD2. This specimen was CD8+ T cells from peripheral blood mononuclear cells, taken in the second trimester of pregnancy. CDR3 bases: TGTGCCAGCAGTTTGGTACTAGCGGGGGGGGTTGGCGACGAGCAGTACTTC. Translated: CASSLVLAGGVGDEQYF.